This T cell receptor beta chain comes out of a study of T cells in localized non-small cell lung cancer. V shed 8 bases and J shed 8 bases, with 15 bases lying between them. The CDR3 contains 13 residues. Germline V gene sequence: CDR1 LNHDA, CDR2 SQIVND (reference sequence). Assay used: immunoSEQ multiplex PCR; TCRdb lists only in-frame clones, some missing. The sample yields 28,000 or so clones, about nine tenths seen once. General study findings and limits: There were a median roughly 59 of the top 100 tumor clones appearing in adjacent lung. Clonality peaked in uninvolved adjacent lung rather than tumor. The study linked higher blood T cell density to longer overall survival. Only one tumor region went through sequencing, so heterogeneity may still be there.

A word on this clone: The target antigen is unknown.

This specimen consisted of peripheral blood, obtained before any cancer treatment. This chain uses TRBV19 with TRBJ1-4, with D hard to call. The receptor was isolated from a male donor older than 55 with stage I lung adenocarcinoma. Written as DNA, the CDR3 is TGTGCCAGTTCGACGGGCGGAGGCGAAAAACTGTTTTTT. This gives the protein CASSTGGGEKLFF.